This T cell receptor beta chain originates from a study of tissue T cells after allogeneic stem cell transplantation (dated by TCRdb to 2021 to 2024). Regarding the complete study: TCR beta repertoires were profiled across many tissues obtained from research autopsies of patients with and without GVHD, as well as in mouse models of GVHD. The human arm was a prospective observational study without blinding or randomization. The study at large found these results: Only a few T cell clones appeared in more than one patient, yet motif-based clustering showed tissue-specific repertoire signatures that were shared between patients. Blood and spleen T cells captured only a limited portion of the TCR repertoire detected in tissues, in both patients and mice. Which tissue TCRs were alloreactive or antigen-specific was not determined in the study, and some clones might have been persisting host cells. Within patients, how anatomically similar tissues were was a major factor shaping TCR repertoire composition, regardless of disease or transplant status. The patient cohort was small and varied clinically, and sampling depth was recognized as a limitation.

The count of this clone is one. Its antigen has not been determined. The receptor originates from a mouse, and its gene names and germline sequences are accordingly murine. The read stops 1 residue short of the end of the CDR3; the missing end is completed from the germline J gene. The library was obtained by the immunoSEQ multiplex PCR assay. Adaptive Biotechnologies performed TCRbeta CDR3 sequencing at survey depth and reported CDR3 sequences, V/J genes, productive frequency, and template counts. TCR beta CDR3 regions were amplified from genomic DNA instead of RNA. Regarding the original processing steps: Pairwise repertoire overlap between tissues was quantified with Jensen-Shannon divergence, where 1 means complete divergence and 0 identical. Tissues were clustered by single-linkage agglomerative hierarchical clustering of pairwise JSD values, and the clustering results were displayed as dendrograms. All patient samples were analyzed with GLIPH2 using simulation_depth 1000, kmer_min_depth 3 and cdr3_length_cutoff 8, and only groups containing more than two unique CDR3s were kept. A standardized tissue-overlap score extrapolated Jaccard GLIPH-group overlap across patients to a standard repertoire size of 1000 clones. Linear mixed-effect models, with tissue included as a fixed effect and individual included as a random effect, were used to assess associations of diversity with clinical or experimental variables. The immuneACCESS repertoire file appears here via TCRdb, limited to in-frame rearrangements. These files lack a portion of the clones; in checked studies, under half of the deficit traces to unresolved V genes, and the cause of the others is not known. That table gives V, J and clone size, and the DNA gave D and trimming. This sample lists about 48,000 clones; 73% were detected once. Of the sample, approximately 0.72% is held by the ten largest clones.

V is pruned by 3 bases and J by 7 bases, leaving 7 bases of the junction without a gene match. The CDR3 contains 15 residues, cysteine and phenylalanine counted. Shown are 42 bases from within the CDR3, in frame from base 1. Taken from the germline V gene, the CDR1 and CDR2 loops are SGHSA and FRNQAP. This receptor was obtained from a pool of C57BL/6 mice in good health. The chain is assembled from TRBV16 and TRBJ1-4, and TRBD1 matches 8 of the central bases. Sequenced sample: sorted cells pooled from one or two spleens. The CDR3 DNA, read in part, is TGTGCAAGCAGCTTTAGGACAGGGTGGGGCGAAAGATTATTT. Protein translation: CASSFRTGWGERLF. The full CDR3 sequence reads CASSFRTGWGERLFF.